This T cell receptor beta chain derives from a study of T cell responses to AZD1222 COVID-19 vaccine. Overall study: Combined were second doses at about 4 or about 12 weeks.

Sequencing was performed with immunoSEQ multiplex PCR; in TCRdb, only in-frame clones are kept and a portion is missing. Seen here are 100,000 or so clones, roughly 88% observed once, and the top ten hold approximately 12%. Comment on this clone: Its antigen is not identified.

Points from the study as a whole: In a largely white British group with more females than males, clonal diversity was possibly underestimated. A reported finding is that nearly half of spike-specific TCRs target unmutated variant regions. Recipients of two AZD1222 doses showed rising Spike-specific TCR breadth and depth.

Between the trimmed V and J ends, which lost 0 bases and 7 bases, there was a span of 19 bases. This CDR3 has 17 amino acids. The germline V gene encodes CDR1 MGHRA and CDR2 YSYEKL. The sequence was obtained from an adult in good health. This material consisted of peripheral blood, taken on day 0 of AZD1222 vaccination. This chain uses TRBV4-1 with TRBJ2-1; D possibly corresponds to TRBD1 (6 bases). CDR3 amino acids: CASSQDRLGHFVNEQFF. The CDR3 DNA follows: TGCGCCAGCAGCCAAGATAGGTTGGGACACTTCGTAAATGAGCAGTTCTTC.